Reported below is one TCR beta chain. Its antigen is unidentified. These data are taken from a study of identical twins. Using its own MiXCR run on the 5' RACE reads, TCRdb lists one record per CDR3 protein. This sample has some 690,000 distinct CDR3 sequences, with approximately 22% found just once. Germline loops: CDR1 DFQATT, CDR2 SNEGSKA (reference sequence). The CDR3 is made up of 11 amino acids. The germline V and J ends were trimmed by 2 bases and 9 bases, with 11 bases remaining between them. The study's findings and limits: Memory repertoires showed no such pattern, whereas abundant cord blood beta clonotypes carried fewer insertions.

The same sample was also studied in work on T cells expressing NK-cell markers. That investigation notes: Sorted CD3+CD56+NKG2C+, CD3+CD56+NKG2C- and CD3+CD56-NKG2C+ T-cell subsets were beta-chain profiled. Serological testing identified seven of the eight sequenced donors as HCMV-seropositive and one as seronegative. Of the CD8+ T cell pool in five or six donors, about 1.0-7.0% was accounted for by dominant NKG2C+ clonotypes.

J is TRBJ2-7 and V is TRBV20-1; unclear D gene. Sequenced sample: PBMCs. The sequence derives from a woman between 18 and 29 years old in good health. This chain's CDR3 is CSARIKGGQYF. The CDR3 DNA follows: TGCAGTGCTAGAATAAAGGGCGGGCAGTACTTC.